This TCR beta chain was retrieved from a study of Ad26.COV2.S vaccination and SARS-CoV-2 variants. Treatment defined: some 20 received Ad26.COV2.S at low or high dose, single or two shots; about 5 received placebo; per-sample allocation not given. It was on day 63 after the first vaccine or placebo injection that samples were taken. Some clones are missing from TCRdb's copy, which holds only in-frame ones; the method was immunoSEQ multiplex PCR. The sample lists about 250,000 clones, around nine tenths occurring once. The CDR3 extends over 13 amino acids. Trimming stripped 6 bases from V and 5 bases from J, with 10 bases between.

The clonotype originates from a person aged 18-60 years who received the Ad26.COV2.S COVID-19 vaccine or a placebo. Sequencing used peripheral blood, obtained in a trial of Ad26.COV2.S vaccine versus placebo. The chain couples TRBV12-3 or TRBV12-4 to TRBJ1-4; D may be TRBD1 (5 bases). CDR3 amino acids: CASSPGANEKLFF. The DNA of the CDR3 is TGTGCCAGCAGCCCCGGGGCCAATGAAAAACTGTTTTTT.